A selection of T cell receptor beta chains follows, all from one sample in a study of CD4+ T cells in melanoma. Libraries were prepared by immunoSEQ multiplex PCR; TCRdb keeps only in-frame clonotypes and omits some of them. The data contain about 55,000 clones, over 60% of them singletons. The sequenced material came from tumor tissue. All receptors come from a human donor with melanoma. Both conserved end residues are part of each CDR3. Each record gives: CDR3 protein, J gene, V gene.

cdr3_aa: CASSPRSSVNYGYTF
j_call: TRBJ1-2
v_call: TRBV4-1

cdr3_aa: CASSLGPTRGGYEQYF
j_call: TRBJ2-7
v_call: TRBV7-6

cdr3_aa: CASSQDTGADNYGYTF
j_call: TRBJ1-2
v_call: TRBV4-3

cdr3_aa: CASSLAGTAGETQYF
j_call: TRBJ2-5
v_call: TRBV5-1

cdr3_aa: CASSIIPGQGGTEAFF
j_call: TRBJ1-1
v_call: TRBV19

cdr3_aa: CSVEIARSGYTF
j_call: TRBJ1-2
v_call: TRBV29-1

cdr3_aa: CASSPSYTGPNTEAFF
j_call: TRBJ1-1
v_call: TRBV4-3

cdr3_aa: CASSRRLAGGQETQYF
j_call: TRBJ2-5
v_call: TRBV4-3

cdr3_aa: CASSAPYGGVTEAFF
j_call: TRBJ1-1
v_call: TRBV9

cdr3_aa: CAWSHGQAKFF
j_call: TRBJ2-1
v_call: TRBV30

cdr3_aa: CASSLFGQVAYEQYF
j_call: TRBJ2-7
v_call: TRBV7-2

cdr3_aa: CASSRTQGFGYGYTF
j_call: TRBJ1-2
v_call: TRBV7-2

cdr3_aa: CSVLRDTSTDTQYF
j_call: TRBJ2-3
v_call: TRBV29-1

cdr3_aa: CASSSRRDPPVLWTQYF
j_call: TRBJ2-5
v_call: TRBV7-3

cdr3_aa: CASSPVGSTEAFF
j_call: TRBJ1-1
v_call: TRBV7-9

cdr3_aa: CASTWGRAGVGEQYF
j_call: TRBJ2-7
v_call: TRBV6-6

cdr3_aa: CASNRHGSYEQYF
j_call: TRBJ2-7
v_call: TRBV28

cdr3_aa: CASSGDRDTGELFF
j_call: TRBJ2-2
v_call: TRBV25-1

cdr3_aa: CASSQGARELSYNEQFF
j_call: TRBJ2-1
v_call: TRBV4-1

cdr3_aa: CASSPPPNEQFF
j_call: TRBJ2-1
v_call: TRBV7-9

cdr3_aa: CASSLGNSDTQYF
j_call: TRBJ2-3
v_call: TRBV7-3

cdr3_aa: CASSETGVSQPQHF
j_call: TRBJ1-5
v_call: TRBV9

cdr3_aa: CASSLEGARDIQYF
j_call: TRBJ2-4
v_call: TRBV5-1

cdr3_aa: CASSLVGGPAYEQYF
j_call: TRBJ2-7
v_call: TRBV11-1

cdr3_aa: CASSYSGRETQYF
j_call: TRBJ2-5
v_call: TRBV6-6

cdr3_aa: CATSRGRNQPQHF
j_call: TRBJ1-5
v_call: TRBV15

cdr3_aa: CSVDDLVASGYTF
j_call: TRBJ1-2
v_call: TRBV29-1

cdr3_aa: CASSWQGWDGYTF
j_call: TRBJ1-2
v_call: TRBV4-1

cdr3_aa: CASSRLGTGGLGGNQPQHF
j_call: TRBJ1-5
v_call: TRBV27